Following are 15 T cell receptor beta chains from one sample sequenced in a study of T cell clonotyping in hematopoietic cell transplantation. The repertoire was sequenced with immunoSEQ multiplex PCR; TCRdb's copy has only in-frame clones and lacks some. The sample contains about 44,000 clones, roughly 94% of which appear only once. Sequenced input: peripheral blood mononuclear cells. Receptors were obtained from a woman aged 45-59 years in good health. Some clones in this sample may be carry-over from other donors' samples.

This clone was picked up one time. This chain connects TRBV27 to TRBJ1-5; D is undetermined. Germline V lookup: CDR1 MNHEY, CDR2 SMNVEV (reference sequence). The CDR3 extends over 11 amino acids. V lost 8 bases and J lost 9, with 11 bases in between. The CDR3 reads CASGSDGPQHF. For the CDR3, the DNA is TGTGCCAGCGGATCGGACGGGCCCCAGCATTTT.

The chain carries TRBV4-3 and TRBJ2-7; 9 bases are shared with TRBD1. Unmatched junction bases numbered 10, after V lost 4 bases and J lost 6 bases. The CDR3 runs 15 residues. The germline V gene has CDR1 LGHNA and CDR2 YSLEER. The CDR3 spells CASSLVGQGIREQYF. CDR3 nucleotide sequence: TGCGCCAGCAGCCTCGTTGGACAGGGGATTCGCGAGCAGTACTTC.

The chain carries TRBV2 and TRBJ1-5, with 9 bases matching TRBD1. The junction had 4 bases not matched to a gene; V was cut back by 3 bases and J by 1 base. The V gene's germline CDR1 is SNHLY and CDR2 FYNNEI. This CDR3 is built from 16 residues. The CDR3 loop is CASSEQTGGSNQPQHF. In DNA, the CDR3 is TGTGCCAGCAGTGAGCAGACAGGGGGGAGCAATCAGCCCCAGCATTTT.

Notes on this clone: The sample has other DNA sequences that encode this CDR3 too. The chain carries TRBV28 and TRBJ2-7, with D tentatively TRBD2 (5 bases). The CDR3 runs to 12 residues. Germline loops: CDR1 MDHEN, CDR2 SYDVKM. Trimming pared 8 bases from V and 3 bases from J, leaving 11 bases between. CDR3 nucleotide sequence: TGTGCCAGCTCAGGAGGCGTCTACGAGCAGTACTTC. Its translation: CASSGGVYEQYF.

This clone was detected a few times. The J gene is TRBJ2-7, the V gene TRBV11-3; D gene unclear. The CDR3 is made up of 13 amino acids. CDR1 and CDR2 (germline): SGHNT, YENEEA. Deletions cut 0 bases from V and 6 bases from J, with 9 bases between. CDR3 protein: CASSLDRLGEQYF. In nucleotides, the CDR3 is TGTGCCAGCAGCTTAGACAGGTTAGGCGAGCAGTACTTC.

This chain connects TRBV5-6 to TRBJ2-3; TRBD2 matches 9 bases. CDR1 SGHDT and CDR2 YYEEEE come from the germline V gene. The CDR3 runs 18 residues. V gave up 0 bases and J gave up 3 bases; unmatched junction bases: 11. The CDR3 DNA is TGTGCCAGCAGCTTGGGCAGGGGTGGCGGGGGGGCAACAGATACGCAGTATTTT. Translating it yields CASSLGRGGGGATDTQYF.

The chain is built from TRBV2 and TRBJ1-1; D unclear. Trimming stripped 8 bases from V and 1 base from J, with 11 bases between. This CDR3 spans 13 amino acids. CDR1 and CDR2 (germline): SNHLY, FYNNEI. The CDR3 DNA follows: TGTGCCAGCGATGACGGGAGGAACACTGAAGCTTTCTTT. This codes for CASDDGRNTEAFF.

V and J are TRBV11-1 and TRBJ2-6; D gene ambiguous. Germline loops: CDR1 SGHAT, CDR2 FQDESV (reference sequence). The CDR3 totals 15 residues. V gave up 2 bases and J gave up 0 bases, with 5 bases separating them. The CDR3 is CASSLKHSGANVLTF. The CDR3 nucleotides are TGTGCCAGCAGCTTAAAGCACTCTGGGGCCAACGTCCTGACTTTC.

The V call is TRBV29-1, the J call TRBJ1-1; D ambiguous. This CDR3 spans 10 amino acids. The ends were cut back, 5 bases at V and 7 bases at J, with 8 bases in the middle. Germline V CDR1 and CDR2: SQVTM, ANQGSEA. CDR3 DNA: TGCAGCGTTATAAGCAGTGAAGCTTTCTTT. Amino acid sequence: CSVISSEAFF.

The genes are TRBV6-6 and TRBJ1-2; 7 positions match TRBD1. CDR1 is MNHNY, CDR2 SVGAGI, per germline (reference sequence). J was trimmed by 2 bases and V by 6 bases; bases with no gene match: 9. The CDR3 length is 15 residues. In nucleotides, the CDR3 is TGTGCCAGCAGCGACCCGGGACAGAGAAACTATGGCTACACCTTC. Its translation is CASSDPGQRNYGYTF.

V is TRBV9 and J is TRBJ2-2, with a possible D match to TRBD2 (5 bases). The CDR3 spans 16 residues. Looked up from germline, CDR1 is SGDLS and CDR2 is YYNGEE. V gave up 0 bases and J gave up 4 bases, with 13 bases separating them. CDR3 coding DNA: TGTGCCAGCAGCGTAGGGACGGGGAGCGCCACCGGGGAGCTGTTTTTT. Its translation is CASSVGTGSATGELFF.

This clone was picked up one time. The DNA of the CDR3 is TGTGCCAGCAGCTTAGACCTAGCGGGGGCGGACGAGCAGTACTTC. Translating it yields CASSLDLAGADEQYF. The rearrangement links TRBV11-3 to TRBJ2-7; 10 bases map to TRBD2. Per germline, CDR1 SGHNT and CDR2 YENEEA. The CDR3 is 15 amino acids. Trimming cost V 0 bases and J 5 bases; bases outside gene matches: 4.

The rearrangement uses TRBV7-2 and TRBJ1-1; a weak D match, TRBD1 (5 bases). This CDR3 spans 14 amino acids. Between the trimmed V and J ends, which lost 1 base and 8 bases, there was a span of 14 bases. Per germline, CDR1 SGHTA and CDR2 FQGNSA. The CDR3 sequence: CASSLGGWGGEAFF. CDR3 coding DNA: TGTGCCAGCAGCTTAGGGGGTTGGGGCGGAGAAGCTTTCTTT.

The V gene is TRBV4-1, the J gene TRBJ2-5, with 9 bases fitting TRBD2. V lost 4 bases and J lost 1; bases outside the gene matches: 13. CDR3 size: 18 residues. Germline loops: CDR1 MGHRA, CDR2 YSYEKL. The CDR3 DNA sequence: TGCGCCAGCAGCCGCGGTTTAGTATCTAGCGGGACCCAAGAGACCCAGTACTTC. Translation: CASSRGLVSSGTQETQYF.

The rearrangement uses TRBV7-3 and TRBJ2-3; D unresolved. The V gene's germline CDR1 is SGHTA and CDR2 FQGTGA. This CDR3 is 15 amino acids long. V dropped 4 bases and J dropped 1 base, with 12 bases sitting between them. CDR3 DNA sequence: TGTGCCAGCAGCTCTGACCCTGGGCGCACAGATACGCAGTATTTT. It codes for CASSSDPGRTDTQYF.